This T cell receptor beta chain originates from a study of blood T cell repertoires in COVID-19 (dated by TCRdb to 2018 to 2021). In the study overall: The collaborator samples originated in the United States, Italy and Spain and spanned the acute and convalescent phases of COVID-19. The prospective study material was composed of cDNA or gDNA derived from T cells, B-cell-depleted T cells, or PBMCs. The dataset comprised deeply sampled blood TCRbeta repertoires from subjects exposed to, actively infected with, or recovered from COVID-19. The repertoires were released in a freely available public database intended as a resource for research on the immune response to SARS-CoV-2. Samples were obtained from the ongoing ImmuneRACE study (first 160 participants) and from over a thousand subjects provided by 6 global collaborators. Nearly every sample came with metadata listing a de-identified subject ID, COVID-19 status, age in years and sex. HLA class I and class II types, where available, came from metadata supplied by the sample provider rather than from assay-based typing. Study-wide findings and limitations: Clinical and demographic metadata were provided uncurated, with the amount varying by source and participant.

TCRbeta CDR3 regions were amplified from genomic DNA using the immunoSEQ Assay, a bias-controlled multiplex PCR. Under the source paper's analysis protocol: Within the assay, amplification of reference gene primers was used to estimate how many nucleated cells each sample contained. To quantify the absolute abundance of each unique TCRbeta CDR3 rearrangement, sequence reads were collapsed and filtered. For each sample, productive Simpson clonality was calculated by taking the square root of Simpson's diversity index across productive rearrangements. In TCRdb, the immuneACCESS table is reduced to in-frame sequences with V and J assigned. These tables do not hold every clone; where another copy was compared, an unresolved V gene accounts for under half, and the others remain unexplained. The V and J calls and clone size are taken from that table; D and trimming were inferred from the DNA. Here the sample has 120,000 to 150,000 clones; around nine tenths occur a single time. The ten most abundant clones make up around 1.6% of the sample.

Collaborating institutions collected whole blood in K2EDTA tubes following their own protocols. Collaborator samples were shipped for TCRbeta analysis as frozen whole blood, isolated PBMCs, or DNA extracted from either sample type. A few counts support this clone. Which antigen it targets is not known. No base quality information exists; no much larger clone differs at one position. Including cysteine and phenylalanine, the CDR3 has 14 amino acids. The retained sequence is limited to the CDR3, 42 bases, with the frame set at the first base. The germline V gene (reference sequence) gives CDR1 as SGHNT and CDR2 as YYREEE. V ends up 4 bases short and J 3 bases short, with an unmatched junction base count of 2.

The chain joins TRBV5-4 to TRBJ2-4; the junction holds 9 bases that match TRBD1. The sample taken for sequencing was peripheral blood. The clonotype originates from a human donor in a cohort sampled during active COVID-19. The DNA is as follows: TGTGCCAGCAGCCGGACAGGGGACAAAAACATTCAGTACTTC. This yields the protein CASSRTGDKNIQYF.